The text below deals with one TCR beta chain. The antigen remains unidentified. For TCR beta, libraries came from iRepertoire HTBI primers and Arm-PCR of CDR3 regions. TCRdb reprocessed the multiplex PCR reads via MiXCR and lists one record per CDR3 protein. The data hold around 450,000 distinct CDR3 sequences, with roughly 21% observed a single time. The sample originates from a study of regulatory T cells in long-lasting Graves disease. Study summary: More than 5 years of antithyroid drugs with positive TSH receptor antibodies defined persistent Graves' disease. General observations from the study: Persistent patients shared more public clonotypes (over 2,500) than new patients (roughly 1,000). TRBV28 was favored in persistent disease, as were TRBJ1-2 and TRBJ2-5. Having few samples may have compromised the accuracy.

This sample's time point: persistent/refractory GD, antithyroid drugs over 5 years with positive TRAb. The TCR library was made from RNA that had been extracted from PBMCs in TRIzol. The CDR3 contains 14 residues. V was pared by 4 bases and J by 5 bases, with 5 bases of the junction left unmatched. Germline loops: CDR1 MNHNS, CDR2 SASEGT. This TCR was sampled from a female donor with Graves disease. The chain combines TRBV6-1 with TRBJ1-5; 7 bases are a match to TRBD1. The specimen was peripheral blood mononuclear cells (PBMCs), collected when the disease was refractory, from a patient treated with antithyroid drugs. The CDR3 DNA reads TGTGCCAGCAGTGCAGCAGGGGGAGATCAGCCCCAGCATTTT. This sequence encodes CASSAAGGDQPQHF.